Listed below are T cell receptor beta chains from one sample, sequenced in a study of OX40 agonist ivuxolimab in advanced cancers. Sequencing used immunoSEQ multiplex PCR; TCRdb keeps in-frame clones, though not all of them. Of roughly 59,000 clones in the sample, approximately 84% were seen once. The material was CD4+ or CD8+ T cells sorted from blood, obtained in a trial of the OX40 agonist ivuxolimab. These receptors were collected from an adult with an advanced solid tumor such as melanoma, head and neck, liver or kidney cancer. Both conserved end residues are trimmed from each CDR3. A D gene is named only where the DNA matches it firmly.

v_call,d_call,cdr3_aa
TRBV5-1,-,ASSLWAGNNQPQH
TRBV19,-,ASSMGDTGTDTQY
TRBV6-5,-,ASSPRAQPTDTQY
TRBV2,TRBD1,ASSAGTGDSPLH
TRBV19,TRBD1,ATLGQGSGQPQH
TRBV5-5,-,ASSPDGVSGNTIY
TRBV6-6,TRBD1,ASSNRDRQLQETQY
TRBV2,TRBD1,ASNGQGAAYEQY
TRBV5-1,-,ASSLEPANYGYT
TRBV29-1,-,SVATGQYQPQH
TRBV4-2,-,ASSQDQGYGNTIY
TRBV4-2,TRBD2,ASSQASGIQETQY
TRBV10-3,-,AIGGVPQNTEAF
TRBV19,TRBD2,ASSPQLAGGQETQY
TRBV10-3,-,AISDGAPNTGELF
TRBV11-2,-,ASSLGLANEQF
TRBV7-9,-,ASEDNEQF
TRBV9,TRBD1,ASSVGQGSTEAF
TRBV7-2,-,ASSFEMGTRTDTQY
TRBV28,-,ASSAPAFTEAF
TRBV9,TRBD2,ASSASGGLDGELF
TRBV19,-,ASSWGGEANYGYT
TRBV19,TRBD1,ASSIGGDRAEKLF